Following are 13 T cell receptor beta chains from one sample sequenced in a study of OX40 agonist ivuxolimab in advanced cancers. Repertoires were generated with immunoSEQ multiplex PCR, while TCRdb's copy carries only in-frame clones and drops some. This sample has around 100,000 clones; roughly 89% occur once, and the top ten carry about 0.16%. Here the sequenced sample was CD4+ or CD8+ T cells sorted from blood, taken in a trial of the OX40 agonist ivuxolimab. The receptor set was obtained from an adult with an advanced solid tumor such as melanoma, head and neck, liver or kidney cancer.

This chain connects TRBV10-1 to TRBJ2-5; TRBD1 agrees at 7 bases. The J segment lost 11 bases and the V segment lost 8 bases, leaving 11 bases of the junction unmatched. CDR1 is WNHNN and CDR2 is SYGVQD in the germline V gene (reference sequence). CDR3 length: 12 residues. The CDR3 reads CASSPTGRGQYF. CDR3 DNA: TGCGCCAGCTCACCCACGGGCAGGGGGCAGTACTTC.

V usage is TRBV29-1 and J usage is TRBJ2-1; no definite D call. This CDR3 comprises 13 residues. Trimming took 6 bases from V and 0 from J, leaving 9 bases between them. In germline, CDR1 is SQVTM, CDR2 ANQGSEA. The DNA of the CDR3 is TGCAGCGTGGAGATGATCTCCTACAATGAGCAGTTCTTC. Its translation is CSVEMISYNEQFF.

The V call is TRBV6-5, the J call TRBJ1-4; the D gene is possibly TRBD1 (6 bases). Germline values: CDR1 MNHEY, CDR2 SVGAGI. Trimming stripped 6 bases from V and 0 bases from J, with 8 bases between. The CDR3 runs to 14 residues. CDR3 region: CASSRTATNEKLFF. The DNA for the CDR3 is TGTGCCAGCAGCCGGACAGCAACTAATGAAAAACTGTTTTTT.

V is TRBV19 and J is TRBJ1-5, with TRBD1 matching 9 bases. After removal of 6 bases from V and 4 bases from J, the junction contained 7 bases not matched to a gene. The CDR3 is 15 amino acids. Germline lookup yields CDR1 LNHDA and CDR2 SQIVND (reference sequence). This CDR3 reads CASSYRDRVNQPQHF. The CDR3 bases are TGTGCCAGTAGCTACCGGGACAGGGTAAATCAGCCCCAGCATTTT.

The V call is TRBV6-5, the J call TRBJ2-5; TRBD2 is a possible D gene (7 bases). Germline V gene data show CDR1 as MNHEY and CDR2 as SVGAGI. Trimming pared 2 bases from V and 4 bases from J, leaving 11 bases between. CDR3 size: 14 residues. CDR3 bases: TGTGCCAGCAGTTACGCTGGGGGGGCAGAGACCCAGTACTTC. This translates into CASSYAGGAETQYF.

This clone has a handful of counts. The chain combines TRBV7-6 with TRBJ1-3, with D unresolved. This CDR3 spans 18 amino acids. CDR1 and CDR2 (germline): SGHVS, FNYEAQ. V gave up 4 bases and J gave up 0 bases, with 19 bases separating them. The chain's CDR3 is CASSSKFSGFASGNTIYF. For the CDR3, the DNA is TGTGCCAGCAGCTCCAAATTTTCGGGGTTCGCCTCTGGAAACACCATATATTTT.

CDR3 DNA sequence: TGTGCCAGTAGTATAGACGGGGTTGTGGCTGAAGCTTTCTTT. Its protein is CASSIDGVVAEAFF. The chain combines TRBV19 with TRBJ1-1; D is undetermined. This CDR3 has 14 residues. Trimming removed 0 bases at V and 6 bases at J, with 11 bases between. The germline CDR1 and CDR2 sequences are LNHDA and SQIVND (reference sequence).

The rearrangement uses TRBV11-1 and TRBJ1-2; D remains unclear. Germline assignment: CDR1 SGHAT and CDR2 FQDESV (reference sequence). The CDR3 consists of 13 residues. Trimming removed 3 bases at V and 4 bases at J, with 9 bases between. As DNA, the CDR3 is TGTGCCAGCAGCTTCCAGGTCGGCTATGGCTACACCTTC. Protein sequence: CASSFQVGYGYTF.

The chain joins TRBV19 to TRBJ1-4; no reliable D call. This CDR3 is 13 amino acids long. The ends were cut back, 9 bases at V and 3 bases at J, with 11 bases in the middle. Germline V gene lookup returns CDR1 LNHDA and CDR2 SQIVND (reference sequence). The CDR3: CASRGNANEKLFF. In nucleotides, the CDR3 is TGTGCCAGCCGGGGTAACGCTAATGAAAAACTGTTTTTT. The full variable domain, its missing parts supplied by reference TRBV19 and TRBJ1-4, is DGGITQSPKYLFRKEGQNVTLSCEQNLNHDAMYWYRQDPGQGLRLIYYSQIVNDFQKGDIAEGYSVSREKKESFPLTVTSAQKNPTAFYLCASRGNANEKLFFGSGTQLSVL.

The chain joins TRBV11-1 to TRBJ1-1; D gene ambiguous. V dropped 3 bases and J dropped 5 bases, with 10 bases sitting between them. This CDR3 is 13 amino acids long. In germline, CDR1 is SGHAT, CDR2 FQDESV (reference sequence). CDR3: CASSFYLGTEAFF. In nucleotides, the CDR3 is TGTGCCAGCAGCTTTTATTTAGGGACTGAAGCTTTCTTT.

The chain links TRBV5-1 to TRBJ2-3; 8 bases are a match to TRBD1. Losses at the gene ends were 4 bases for V and 2 bases for J; bases not matched to a gene: 6. The germline V gene encodes CDR1 SGHRS and CDR2 YFSETQ. CDR3 size: 15 residues. The CDR3 spells CASSQDRALTDTQYF. The CDR3 nucleotides are TGCGCCAGCAGCCAGGACAGGGCCCTCACAGATACGCAGTATTTT. The variable domain in full, with the rest retrieved from reference TRBV5-1 and TRBJ2-3, is KAGVTQTPRYLIKTRGQQVTLSCSPISGHRSVSWYQQTPGQGLQFLFEYFSETQRNKGNFPGRFSGRQFSNSRSEMNVSTLELGDSALYLCASSQDRALTDTQYFGPGTRLTVL.

The chain employs TRBV27 and TRBJ2-1; perhaps D is TRBD1 or TRBD2 (5 bases each). The germline V and J ends were trimmed by 6 bases and 4 bases, with 13 bases remaining between them. The CDR3 contains 14 residues. Germline CDR1 MNHEY, CDR2 SMNVEV (reference sequence). CDR3 amino acids: CASRFGTAYNEQFF. In nucleotides, the CDR3 is TGTGCCAGCAGATTCGGGACCGCGTACAATGAGCAGTTCTTC.

The chain uses TRBV6-1 and TRBJ1-1; weak D call: TRBD1 (6 bases). Germline V gene lookup returns CDR1 MNHNS and CDR2 SASEGT. Trimming removed 7 bases at V and 11 bases at J, with 20 bases between. CDR3 length: 13 residues. The CDR3 coding sequence is TGTGCCAGCATTATTAAGGGGGGGATCAAGGCTTTCTTT. It codes for CASIIKGGIKAFF.